The source of this TCR beta chain is a study of naive CD8 T cells in extremely preterm neonates. Clones were read by immunoSEQ multiplex PCR, and TCRdb kept only the in-frame ones, dropping some. Of about 8,000 clones listed, 95% to 98% are singletons. Healthy nonsmoking adults and healthy children aged roughly 15-56 months donated peripheral blood. V gave up 4 bases and J gave up 7 bases; unmatched junction bases: 3. The germline V gene encodes CDR1 MGHRA and CDR2 YSYEKL. This CDR3 comprises 14 residues. The specimen was naive CD8+ T cells from blood. This clonotype originated in a human donor in good health. The chain carries TRBV4-1 and TRBJ2-7, with 14 bases fitting TRBD2. CDR3 sequence: CASSRGLAGVEQYV. Here the CDR3 DNA reads TGCGCCAGCAGCCGGGGACTAGCGGGAGTGGAGCAGTACGTC.